This T cell receptor beta chain was identified in a study of T cells in Graves' hyperthyroidism and ophthalmopathy. Diagnoses used clinical symptoms, serum thyroxine and TRAb, thyroid ultrasound and orbital computed tomography. Using RNA transcripts as the source, TCR beta CDR3 regions were amplified. A first-round RT-PCR of the TCR CDR3 used the HTBI primer set. TCRdb re-called the multiplex PCR reads with MiXCR, one entry per CDR3 protein. This sample carries more than 300,000 distinct CDR3 sequences, about a fifth of them seen once, and the ten largest clones take around two fifths. The CDR3 consists of 13 residues. Germline V gene sequence: CDR1 SEHNR, CDR2 FQNEAQ (reference sequence). Trimming cost V 5 bases and J 1 base, with 8 bases left between them. At least ten counts were recorded for this clonotype.

This chain links TRBV7-9 with TRBJ2-5; D possibly corresponds to TRBD2 (6 bases). This TCR was recovered from a man between 18 and 35 years old with Graves' ophthalmopathy. The sample consisted of blood. The CDR3, as DNA: TGTGCCAGCAGCCTTAGCGGCCAAGAGACCCAGTACTTC. Its translation is CASSLSGQETQYF.